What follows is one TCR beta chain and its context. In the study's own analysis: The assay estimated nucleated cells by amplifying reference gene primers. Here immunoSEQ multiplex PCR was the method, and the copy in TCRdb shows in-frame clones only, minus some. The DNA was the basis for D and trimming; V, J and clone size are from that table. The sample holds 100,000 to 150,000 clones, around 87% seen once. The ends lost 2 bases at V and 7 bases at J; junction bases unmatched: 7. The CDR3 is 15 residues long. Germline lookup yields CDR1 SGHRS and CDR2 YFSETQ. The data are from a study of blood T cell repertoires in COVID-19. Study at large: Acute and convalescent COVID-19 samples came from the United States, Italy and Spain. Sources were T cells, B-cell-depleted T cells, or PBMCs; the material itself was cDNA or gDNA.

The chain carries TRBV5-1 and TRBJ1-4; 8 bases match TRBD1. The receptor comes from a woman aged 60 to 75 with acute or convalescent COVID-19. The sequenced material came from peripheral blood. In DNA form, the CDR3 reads TGCGCCAGCAGCTTTTTGACAGGGGAGTTTGAAAAACTGTTTTTT. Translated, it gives CASSFLTGEFEKLFF.